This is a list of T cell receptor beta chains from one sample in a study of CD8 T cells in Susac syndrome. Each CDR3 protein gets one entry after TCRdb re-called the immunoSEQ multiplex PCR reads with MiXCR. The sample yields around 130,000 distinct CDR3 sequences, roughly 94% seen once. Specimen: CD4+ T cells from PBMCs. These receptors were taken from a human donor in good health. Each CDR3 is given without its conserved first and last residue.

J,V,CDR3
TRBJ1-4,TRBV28,ASSGDSAREKLF
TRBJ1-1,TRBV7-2,ASSLKRQGEAF
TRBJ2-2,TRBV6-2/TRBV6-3,ATRKAGMNTGELF
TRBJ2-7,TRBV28,ASKEGLSNEQY
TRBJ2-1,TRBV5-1,ASSGQNGSYNEQF
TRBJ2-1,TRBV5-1,ASSPGTDLYNEQF
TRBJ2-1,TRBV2,ASGGENNEQF
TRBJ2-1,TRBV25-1,ASSEAPPSDEQF
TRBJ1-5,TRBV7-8,ASSFSADKQPQH
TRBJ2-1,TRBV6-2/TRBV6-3,ASRMTSGRVDEQF
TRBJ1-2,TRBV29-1,SVDTSGTGYGYT
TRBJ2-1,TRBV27,ASSREQLDRVGNEQF
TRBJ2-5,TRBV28,ASSLDQGLFETQY
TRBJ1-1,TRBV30,AWKQGWAEAF
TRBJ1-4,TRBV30,AWKQLNEKLF
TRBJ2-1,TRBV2,ASSQGGLAGEQF
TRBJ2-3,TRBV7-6,ASSLDVAGARDTQY
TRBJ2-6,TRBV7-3,ASSFAGGANVLT
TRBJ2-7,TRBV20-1,SARVPMVYEQY
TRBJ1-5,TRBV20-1,SAETGTGGFQPQH
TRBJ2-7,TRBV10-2,ASSAGLAGSHEQY
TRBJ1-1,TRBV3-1,ASSQGSMNTEAF
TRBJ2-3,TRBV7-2,ASSIPGADTQY
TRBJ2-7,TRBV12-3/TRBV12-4,ASSFLSTYEQY
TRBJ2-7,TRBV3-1,ASSQSSGSEQY
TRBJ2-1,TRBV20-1,SARDQLASYNEQF
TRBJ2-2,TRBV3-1,ASSQLNTGELF
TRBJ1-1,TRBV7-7,ASSLDQVEAF
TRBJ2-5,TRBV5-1,ASSFQETQY
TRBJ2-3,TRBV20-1,SASLQGKSTDTQY
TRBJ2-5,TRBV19,ASSTHETQY
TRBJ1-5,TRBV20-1,SARDLQGNQPQH
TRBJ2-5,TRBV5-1,ASSPFLGRETQY
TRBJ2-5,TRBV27,ASSLSGRATETQY
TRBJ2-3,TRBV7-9,ASSLDRVKVDTQY
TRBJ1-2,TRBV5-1,ASSGDNYGYT
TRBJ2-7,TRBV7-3,ASSPSRTNRSYEQY
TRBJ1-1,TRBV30,AWSANLNAF
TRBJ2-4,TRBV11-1,ASSYGTGRIRTKNIQY
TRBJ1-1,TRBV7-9,ASSFPLRMNTEAF
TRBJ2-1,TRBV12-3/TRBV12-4,ASSPRDPYNEQF
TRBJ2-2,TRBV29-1,SVGRVDTGELF
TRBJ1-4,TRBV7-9,ASSLGGGLDEKLF
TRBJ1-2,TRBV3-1,ASSQDDRDYGYT
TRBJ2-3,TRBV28,ASSSGVLTDTQY
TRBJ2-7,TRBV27,ASRSHYEQY
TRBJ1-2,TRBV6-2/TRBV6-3,ASSPFGNGYT
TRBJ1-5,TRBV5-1,ASSLGTSGSNQPQH
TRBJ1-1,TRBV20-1,SAKGASAF
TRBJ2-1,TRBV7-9,ASSVKLRDTTLYNEQF
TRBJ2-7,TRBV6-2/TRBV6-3,ASSPGGSDFGVQY
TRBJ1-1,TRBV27,ASRRSQGGSTEAF
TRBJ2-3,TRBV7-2,ASSDRQGGTDTQY
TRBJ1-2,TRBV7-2,ASSLSGTSGYT
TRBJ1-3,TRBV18,ASSPRGTGAGNTIY
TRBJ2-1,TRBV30,AWSLVLAGANYNEQF
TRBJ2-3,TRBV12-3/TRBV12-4,ASRSGLAGGGDTQY